This TCR beta chain was observed in a study of T cell changes during pregnancy in multiple sclerosis. Data came from immunoSEQ multiplex PCR; TCRdb stores just in-frame clones and leaves some out. Of under 70,000 clones listed, over 90% were seen once; the top ten hold under 0.3%. From germline, CDR1 is KGHSH and CDR2 LQKENI. The CDR3 loop spans 14 amino acids. The ends lost 3 bases at V and 2 bases at J; junction bases unmatched: 3. The material sequenced was CD4+ T cells from peripheral blood mononuclear cells, taken after pregnancy. The chain employs TRBV18 and TRBJ2-5; 7 nucleotides match TRBD2. The TCR originated in a female donor with multiple sclerosis, enrolled in a pregnancy study. CDR3 loop: CASSPTGGQETQYF. The CDR3 DNA reads as TGTGCCAGCTCACCCACGGGGGGACAAGAGACCCAGTACTTC.